This T cell receptor (beta chain) was sequenced for a study of blood T cell repertoires in COVID-19. About the study: Acute and convalescent COVID-19 specimens originated in the United States, Italy and Spain. Sources were T cells, B-cell-depleted T cells, or PBMCs; the material itself was cDNA or gDNA.

Sequencing was performed with immunoSEQ multiplex PCR; in TCRdb, only in-frame clones are kept and a portion is missing. The sample lists 160,000 or so clones; more than 80% were seen once. The V segment lost 1 base and the J segment 8 bases; nucleotides outside the gene matches: 5. CDR1 and CDR2 (germline): LGHNA, YSLEER. The CDR3 covers 14 residues. The sequence derives from a man in his fifties or sixties with acute or convalescent COVID-19. The chain couples TRBV4-3 to TRBJ1-3; the match to TRBD1 covers 7 bases. Sequenced material: peripheral blood. The CDR3: CASSQGQGTDTIYF. CDR3 nucleotide sequence: TGCGCCAGCAGCCAAGGACAGGGAACGGACACCATATATTTT.